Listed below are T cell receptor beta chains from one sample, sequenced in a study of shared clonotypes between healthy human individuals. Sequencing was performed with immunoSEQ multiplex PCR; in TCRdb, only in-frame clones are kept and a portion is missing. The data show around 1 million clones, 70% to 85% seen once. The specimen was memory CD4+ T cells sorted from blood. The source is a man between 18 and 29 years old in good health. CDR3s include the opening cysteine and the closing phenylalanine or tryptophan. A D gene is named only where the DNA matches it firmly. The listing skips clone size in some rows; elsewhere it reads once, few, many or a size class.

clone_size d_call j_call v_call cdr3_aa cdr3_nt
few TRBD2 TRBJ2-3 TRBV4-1 CASSQEWGGSTDTQYF TGCGCCAGCAGCCAAGAGTGGGGGGGATCCACAGATACGCAGTATTTT
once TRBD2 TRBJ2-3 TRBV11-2 CASSAEGRGTDTQYF TGTGCCAGCAGCGCGGAGGGGAGGGGCACAGATACGCAGTATTTT
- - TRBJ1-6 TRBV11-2 CASSLSDSETSPLHF TGTGCCAGCAGCTTATCAGACAGTGAGACTTCACCCCTCCACTTT
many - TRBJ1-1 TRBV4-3 CASSQDPRKGTEAFF TGCGCCAGCAGCCAAGATCCCCGAAAGGGAACTGAAGCTTTCTTT
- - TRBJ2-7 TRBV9 CASSVGLTGLSYEQYF TGTGCCAGCAGCGTAGGCCTAACGGGCCTCTCCTACGAGCAGTACTTC
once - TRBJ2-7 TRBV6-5 CASSYSPAYEQYF TGTGCCAGCAGTTACTCTCCTGCCTACGAGCAGTACTTC
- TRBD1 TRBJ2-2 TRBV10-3 CAISERAGTGATGELFF TGTGCCATCAGTGAGCGGGCAGGGACAGGAGCCACCGGGGAGCTGTTTTTT
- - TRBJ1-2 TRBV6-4 CASSAQGSYGYTF TGTGCCAGCAGTGCCCAGGGAAGCTATGGCTACACCTTC
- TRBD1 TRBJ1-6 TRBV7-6 CASSLTGELDSPLHF TGTGCCAGCAGCCTGACAGGGGAATTGGATTCACCCCTCCACTTT
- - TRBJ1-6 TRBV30 CAWTPIGNNSPLHF TGTGCCTGGACCCCCATAGGGAACAATTCACCCCTCCACTTT
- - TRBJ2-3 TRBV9 CASSVGGMYTDTQYF TGTGCCAGCAGCGTAGGCGGGATGTACACAGATACGCAGTATTTT
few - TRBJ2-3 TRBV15 CATSSPGQRYSTDTQYF TGTGCCACCAGCAGTCCTGGACAGAGATACTCCACAGATACGCAGTATTTT
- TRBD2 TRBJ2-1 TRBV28 CASTLRTSGKDRRNEQFF TGTGCCAGCACCCTGCGGACTAGCGGAAAGGACCGTCGCAATGAGCAGTTCTTC
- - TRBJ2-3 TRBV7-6 CASSLIGGLSTDTQYF TGTGCCAGCAGCTTAATCGGCGGGCTAAGCACAGATACGCAGTATTTT
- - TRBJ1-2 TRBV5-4 CASSLVELEYGYTF TGTGCCAGCAGCTTGGTGGAGTTGGAGTATGGCTACACCTTC
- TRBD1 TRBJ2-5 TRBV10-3 CAISEPGTGAQETQYF TGTGCCATCAGTGAACCCGGGACAGGGGCCCAAGAGACCCAGTACTTC
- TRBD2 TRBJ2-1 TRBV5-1 CASRMSSGAYNEQFF TGCGCCAGCAGGATGAGTAGCGGGGCATACAATGAGCAGTTCTTC
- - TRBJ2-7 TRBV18 CASSPQGRYEQYF TGTGCCAGCTCACCCCAGGGTCGCTACGAGCAGTACTTC
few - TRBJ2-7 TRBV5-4 CASSLGGRNEQYF TGTGCCAGCAGCTTGGGGGGACGAAACGAGCAGTACTTC
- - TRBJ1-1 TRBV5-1 CASSLEQGFTEAFF TGCGCCAGCAGCTTGGAACAGGGTTTTACTGAAGCTTTCTTT
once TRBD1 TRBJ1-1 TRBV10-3 CAIRKVGRQGEAFF TGTGCCATCAGAAAGGTGGGGAGACAGGGTGAAGCTTTCTTT
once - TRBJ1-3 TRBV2 CASSEESSGNTIYF TGTGCCAGCAGTGAAGAAAGCTCTGGAAACACCATATATTTT
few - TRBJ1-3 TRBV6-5 CASSLGTTGNTIYF TGTGCCAGCAGCCTGGGGACAACTGGAAACACCATATATTTT
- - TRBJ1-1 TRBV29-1 CSVLVRNTEAFF TGCAGCGTTTTAGTCCGGAACACTGAAGCTTTCTTT
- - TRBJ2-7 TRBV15 CATSRDLVGQSTTYEQYF TGTGCCACCAGCAGAGATCTAGTAGGACAGTCCACGACCTACGAGCAGTACTTC
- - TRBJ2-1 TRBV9 CASSAVLGAEQFF TGTGCCAGCAGCGCTGTGTTAGGGGCTGAGCAGTTCTTC
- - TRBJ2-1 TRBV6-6 CASISDTYNEQFF TGTGCCAGCATCTCCGACACGTACAATGAGCAGTTCTTC
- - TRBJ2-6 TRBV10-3 CAIGDLVSGANVLTF TGTGCCATCGGGGATTTGGTCTCTGGGGCCAACGTCCTGACTTTC
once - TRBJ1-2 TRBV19 CASGVSNYGYTF TGTGCCAGTGGGGTTTCGAACTATGGCTACACCTTC
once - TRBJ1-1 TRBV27 CASSSSWEGTEAFF TGTGCCAGCAGTTCCAGTTGGGAGGGCACTGAAGCTTTCTTT
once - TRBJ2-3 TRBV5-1 CASSRSGSDTQYF TGCGCCAGCAGCAGATCAGGGTCAGATACGCAGTATTTT
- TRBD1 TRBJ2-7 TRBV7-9 CASSQGGQGASRYF TGTGCCAGCTCCCAGGGAGGACAGGGGGCTTCGAGGTACTTC
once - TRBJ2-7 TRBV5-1 CASSLLATYEQYF TGCGCCAGCAGCTTGCTAGCGACCTACGAGCAGTACTTC
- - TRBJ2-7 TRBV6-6 CASSRTGSSYEQYF TGTGCCAGCAGTAGGACCGGGAGCTCCTACGAGCAGTACTTC
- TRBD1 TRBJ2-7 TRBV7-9 CASSLGGGRGYEQYF TGTGCCAGCAGCTTAGGAGGGGGCAGGGGCTACGAGCAGTACTTC
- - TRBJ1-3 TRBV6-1 CASSLNRDPGNTIYF TGTGCCAGCAGTCTTAACAGAGACCCCGGAAACACCATATATTTT
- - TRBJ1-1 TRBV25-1 CASSESVIVNTEAFF TGTGCCAGCAGTGAATCCGTGATAGTGAACACTGAAGCTTTCTTT
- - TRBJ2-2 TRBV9 CASTQQGNTGELFF TGTGCCAGCACCCAACAGGGGAACACCGGGGAGCTGTTTTTT
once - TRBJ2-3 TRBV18 CASSPKPPAGSTDTQYF TGTGCCAGCTCACCAAAGCCGCCTGCCGGTAGCACAGATACGCAGTATTTT
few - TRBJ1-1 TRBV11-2 CASSPNTEAFF TGTGCCAGCAGCCCCAACACTGAAGCTTTCTTT
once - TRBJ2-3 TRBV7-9 CASSFRGLDTDTQYF TGTGCCAGCAGCTTTAGGGGTCTTGACACAGATACGCAGTATTTT
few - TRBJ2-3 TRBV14 CASSQGAVDTQYF TGTGCCAGCAGCCAAGGGGCTGTAGATACGCAGTATTTT
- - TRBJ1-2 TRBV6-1 CASSERQRTNYGYTF TGTGCCAGCAGTGAGCGACAGCGCACTAACTATGGCTACACCTTC
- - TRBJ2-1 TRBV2 CASFDSFNEQFF TGTGCCAGCTTTGACAGCTTCAATGAGCAGTTCTTC
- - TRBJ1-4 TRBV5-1 CASSLGSTGRGEKLFF TGCGCCAGCAGCTTGGGCTCTACAGGGAGAGGCGAAAAACTGTTTTTT
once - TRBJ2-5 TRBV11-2 CASSRGLGQQETQYF TGTGCCAGCAGCAGGGGGTTAGGACAACAAGAGACCCAGTACTTC
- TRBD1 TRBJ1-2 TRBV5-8 CASSRETGGAGYGYTF TGTGCCAGCAGCAGAGAGACAGGGGGCGCAGGCTATGGCTACACCTTC
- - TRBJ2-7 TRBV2 CASSILSYEQYF TGTGCCAGCAGTATCCTCTCCTACGAGCAGTACTTC
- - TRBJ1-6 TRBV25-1 CASSEWVAGDSPLHF TGTGCCAGCAGTGAATGGGTGGCAGGAGATTCACCCCTCCACTTT
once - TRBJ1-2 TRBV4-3 CASSPVLGVNYGYTF TGCGCCAGCAGCCCTGTATTAGGAGTTAACTATGGCTACACCTTC
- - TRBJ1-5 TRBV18 CASSLGTPLDNQPQHF TGTGCCAGCTCACTCGGGACACCTCTGGATAATCAGCCCCAGCATTTT
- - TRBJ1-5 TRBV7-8 CASSSAGGGFYSNQPQHF TGTGCCAGCAGCTCAGCGGGGGGGGGCTTCTATAGCAATCAGCCCCAGCATTTT
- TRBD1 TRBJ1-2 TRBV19 CASSIRQGMNYGYTF TGTGCCAGTAGCATAAGACAGGGAATGAACTATGGCTACACCTTC
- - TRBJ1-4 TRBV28 CASTPGGGDEKLFF TGTGCCAGCACCCCGGGAGGAGGAGATGAAAAACTGTTTTTT
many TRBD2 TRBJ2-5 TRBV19 CATGTSGPGETQYF TGTGCCACCGGGACTAGCGGGCCGGGGGAGACCCAGTACTTC
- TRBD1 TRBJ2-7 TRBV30 CAWKQQGSEQYF TGTGCCTGGAAGCAACAGGGGAGCGAGCAGTACTTC